This T cell receptor (beta chain) was profiled in a study of blood T cell repertoires in COVID-19. Study-level information: Nucleic acid was either cDNA or gDNA, and it came from T cells, B-cell-depleted T cells, or PBMCs.

Germline V gene lookup returns CDR1 SGHAT and CDR2 FQNNGV. Between the trimmed V and J ends, which lost 6 bases and 4 bases, there was a span of 19 bases. The CDR3 has 15 residues. Here immunoSEQ multiplex PCR was the method, and the copy in TCRdb shows in-frame clones only, minus some. This sample yields tens of thousands of clones, of which approximately 80% are seen a single time; 25% to 40% belongs to the top ten. This TCR came from a human donor in a cohort sampled during active COVID-19. Sequencing was carried out using peripheral blood. V and J are TRBV11-2 and TRBJ2-7; tentatively, D is TRBD1 (6 bases). The CDR3 here is CASSLRGSGDYEQYF. Written as DNA, the CDR3 is TGTGCCAGCAGTCTACGGGGCTCAGGGGATTACGAGCAGTACTTC.